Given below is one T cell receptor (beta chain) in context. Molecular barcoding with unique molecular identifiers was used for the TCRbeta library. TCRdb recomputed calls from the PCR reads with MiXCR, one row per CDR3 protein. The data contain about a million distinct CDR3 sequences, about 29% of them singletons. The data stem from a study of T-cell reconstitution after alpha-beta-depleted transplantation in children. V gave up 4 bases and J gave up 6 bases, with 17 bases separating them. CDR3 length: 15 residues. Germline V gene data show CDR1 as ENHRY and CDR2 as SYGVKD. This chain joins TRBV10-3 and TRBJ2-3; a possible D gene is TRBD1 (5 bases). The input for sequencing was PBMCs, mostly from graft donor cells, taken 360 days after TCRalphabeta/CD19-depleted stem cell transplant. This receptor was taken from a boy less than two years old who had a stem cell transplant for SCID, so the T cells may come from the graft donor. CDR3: CAISVGQLAADTQYF. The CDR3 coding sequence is TGTGCCATCAGTGTTGGACAACTCGCCGCGGATACGCAGTATTTT.